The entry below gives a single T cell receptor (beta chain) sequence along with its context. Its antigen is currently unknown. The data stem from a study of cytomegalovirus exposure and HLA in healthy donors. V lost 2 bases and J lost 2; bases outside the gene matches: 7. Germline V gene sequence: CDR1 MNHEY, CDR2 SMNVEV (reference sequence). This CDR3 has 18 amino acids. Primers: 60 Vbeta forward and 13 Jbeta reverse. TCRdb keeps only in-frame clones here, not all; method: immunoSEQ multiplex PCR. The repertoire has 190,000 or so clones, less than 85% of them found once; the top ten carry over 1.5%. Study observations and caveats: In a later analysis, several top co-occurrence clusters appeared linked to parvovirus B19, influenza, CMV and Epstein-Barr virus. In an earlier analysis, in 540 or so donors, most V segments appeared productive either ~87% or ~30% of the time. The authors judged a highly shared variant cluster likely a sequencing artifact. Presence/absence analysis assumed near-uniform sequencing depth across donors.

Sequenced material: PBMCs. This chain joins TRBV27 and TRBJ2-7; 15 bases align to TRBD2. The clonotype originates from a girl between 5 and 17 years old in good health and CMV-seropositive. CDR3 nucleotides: TGTGCCAGCAGTTTACCCGAGGGACTAGCGGGGGGAACCTACGAGCAGTACTTC. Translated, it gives CASSLPEGLAGGTYEQYF.